The 12 T cell receptor beta chains presented below share a single source sample, sequenced in a study of control samples from healthy donors and cancer patients. Profiled with immunoSEQ multiplex PCR; TCRdb holds only in-frame clones, not every one. The table lists under 200,000 clones, roughly 91% of them singletons. Sequencing used blood. The receptor source for this set is a woman in her thirties in good health.

V gene TRBV15 combines with J gene TRBJ1-2, with D possibly TRBD1 on 5 matching bases. Germline CDR1 reads LNHNV; CDR2 reads YYDKDF (reference sequence). Trimming pared 6 bases from V and 4 bases from J, leaving 12 bases between. This CDR3 has 13 amino acids. The CDR3 reads CATSGDRLYGYTF. CDR3 nucleotides: TGTGCCACCAGTGGGGACCGCCTCTATGGCTACACCTTC. Supplemented by reference TRBV15 and TRBJ1-2, the full variable domain reads DAMVIQNPRYQVTQFGKPVTLSCSQTLNHNVMYWYQQKSSQAPKLLFHYYDKDFNNEADTPDNFQSRRPNTSFCFLDIRSPGLGDTAMYLCATSGDRLYGYTFGSGTRLTVV.

The rearrangement links TRBV11-2 to TRBJ2-7, with D unclear. This CDR3 spans 14 amino acids. Germline V CDR1 and CDR2: SGHAT, FQNNGV. Trimming removed 2 bases from V and 2 bases from J, with 10 bases in between. The CDR3 region is CASSLSRAPYEQYF. CDR3 DNA sequence: TGTGCCAGCAGCTTAAGCCGGGCCCCCTACGAGCAGTACTTC.

The V and J genes are TRBV5-4 and TRBJ2-1, with 9 bases that match TRBD2. This CDR3 is 15 amino acids long. Germline V gene sequence: CDR1 SGHNT, CDR2 YYREEE (reference sequence). The junction had 6 bases not matched to a gene; V was cut back by 2 bases and J by 6 bases. The CDR3 nucleotides are TGTGCCAGCAGCTTAGCGGGGGGCGGTATCAATGAGCAGTTCTTC. As protein: CASSLAGGGINEQFF. Supplemented by reference TRBV5-4 and TRBJ2-1, the full variable domain reads ETGVTQSPTHLIKTRGQQVTLRCSSQSGHNTVSWYQQALGQGPQFIFQYYREEENGRGNFPPRFSGLQFPNYSSELNVNALELDDSALYLCASSLAGGGINEQFFGPGTRLTVL.

The CDR3 protein is CASSLGGFGYGYTF. The CDR3 coding sequence is TGTGCCAGCAGCTTGGGGGGGTTCGGCTATGGCTACACCTTC. This sequence joins TRBV5-4 and TRBJ1-2; a weak D match, TRBD1 (5 bases). Germline-derived CDR1 and CDR2 are SGHNT and YYREEE (reference sequence). The CDR3 sequence is 14 residues long. V was trimmed by 0 bases and J by 4 bases, leaving 10 bases between them.

This clone was observed a few times. One end of the junction fails to match germline, which may point to a read error. The chain recombines TRBV7-7 with TRBJ2-2; unclear D gene. Germline lookup yields CDR1 SSHAT and CDR2 FNYEAQ (reference sequence). CDR3 length: 14 residues. DNA for the CDR3: TGTGCTAGCAGCTTAGTTCTGAACACCGGGGAGCTGTTTTTT. Its protein product is CASSLVLNTGELFF.

The chain joins TRBV12-3 or TRBV12-4 to TRBJ2-1; the D is unclear. This CDR3 is 13 amino acids long. With 3 bases removed from V and 9 bases from J, the gap between germline ends came to 12 bases. The CDR3: CASSLAVYSEQFF. CDR3 bases: TGTGCCAGCAGTTTGGCGGTGTATAGTGAGCAGTTCTTC.

Details on this clone: Other DNA sequences in the same sample also yield this CDR3. The chain combines TRBV28 with TRBJ2-7; 11 nucleotides line up with TRBD2. The CDR3 is 15 amino acids. In germline, CDR1 is MDHEN, CDR2 SYDVKM. V shed 5 bases and J 0 bases; nucleotides not matched to a gene: 3. CDR3 bases: TGTGCCAGCAGTCCCGGGACTAGCGGCTCCTACGAGCAGTACTTC. Translating it yields CASSPGTSGSYEQYF.

This clone came up a few times. V usage is TRBV24-1 and J usage is TRBJ2-1; TRBD1 matches at 9 bases. CDR1 is KGHDR and CDR2 is SFDVKD in the germline V gene. This CDR3 is 14 amino acids long. The V and J ends lost 3 bases and 7 bases, in that order; junction bases with no gene match: 3. The chain's CDR3 is CATSDPGTGNEQFF. CDR3 nucleotide sequence: TGTGCCACCAGTGATCCCGGGACAGGGAATGAGCAGTTCTTC.

J is TRBJ2-3 and V is TRBV21-1; the D segment call TRBD1 is taken from the table without a DNA check. TRBV21-1 is a documented pseudogene. The CDR3 length is 17 residues. DNA of the CDR3: TGTGCCAGCAGCAAAACAGGGGCGAGTTCTAGCACAGATACGCAGTATTTT. Translated, it gives CASSKTGASSSTDTQYF.

The chain joins TRBV18 to TRBJ1-1; weak D call: TRBD1 (6 bases). Trimming shortened V by 4 bases and J by 3 bases, and 9 bases separated the two germline ends. The length of the CDR3 is 13 residues. The germline gives CDR1 KGHSH, CDR2 LQKENI. CDR3 DNA: TGTGCCAGCTCACAGGGGGAATACACTGAAGCTTTCTTT. Protein: CASSQGEYTEAFF. Looking up the rest from reference TRBV18 and TRBJ1-1 gives the full variable domain: NAGVMQNPRHLVRRRGQEARLRCSPMKGHSHVYWYRQLPEEGLKFMVYLQKENIIDESGMPKERFSAEFPKEGPSILRIQQVVRGDSAAYFCASSQGEYTEAFFGQGTRLTVV.

This sequence joins TRBV7-9 and TRBJ1-1; 7 bases map to TRBD1. Unmatched junction bases numbered 3, after V lost 3 bases and J lost 5 bases. Germline CDR1 and CDR2: SEHNR and FQNEAQ (reference sequence). The CDR3 loop spans 13 amino acids. CDR3 bases: TGTGCCAGCAGCTTTCAGGGGGGGACTGAAGCTTTCTTT. This translates into CASSFQGGTEAFF.

This chain connects TRBV27 to TRBJ2-7, with 9 bases fitting TRBD1. This CDR3 region has 15 residues. Germline CDR1 MNHEY, CDR2 SMNVEV (reference sequence). The ends lost 5 bases at V and 0 bases at J; junction bases unmatched: 5. The CDR3 sequence: CASSLDRGNSYEQYF. The DNA of the CDR3 is TGTGCCAGCAGTCTAGACAGGGGGAACTCCTACGAGCAGTACTTC.